The 13 T cell receptor beta chains in this list originate from one sample, sequenced in a study of blood T cell repertoires in COVID-19. Generated by immunoSEQ multiplex PCR, the TCRdb table keeps only in-frame clones and is missing some. The repertoire holds roughly 100,000 clones, with about 80% as singletons. The specimen was peripheral blood. These receptors all stem from a human donor in a cohort sampled during active COVID-19.

J is TRBJ2-1 and V is TRBV24-1, with 9 bases matching TRBD1. CDR1 is KGHDR and CDR2 is SFDVKD in the germline V gene. J lost 5 bases, V lost 7 bases, and 5 bases had no gene match. This CDR3 is 14 amino acids long. The CDR3 here is CATSGTGFNNEQFF. The CDR3 DNA reads as TGTGCCACCAGCGGGACAGGGTTTAACAATGAGCAGTTCTTC.

The count of this clone is one. The rearrangement links TRBV5-1 to TRBJ2-7; D unclear. The CDR3 spans 14 residues. Trimming took off 0 bases at V and 3 bases at J, with 10 bases between the two ends. The germline CDR1 and CDR2 sequences are SGHRS and YFSETQ. The CDR3 bases are TGCGCCAGCAGCTTGGCCGGCGGTGGCTACGAGCAGTACTTC. Its protein product is CASSLAGGGYEQYF.

This clone was seen once. V is TRBV11-3 and J is TRBJ2-4, with 8 bases matching TRBD1. V was clipped by 5 bases and J by 8 bases; unmatched bases: 11. This CDR3 spans 15 amino acids. Per germline, CDR1 SGHNT and CDR2 YENEEA. The CDR3 protein is CASSPTQQGADIQYF. Here the CDR3 DNA reads TGTGCCAGCAGCCCTACCCAGCAGGGGGCAGACATTCAGTACTTC.

To note about this clone: At the DNA level, this CDR3 is encoded by other sequences in the same sample as well. The gene calls are TRBV5-1 and TRBJ2-7; D perhaps matches TRBD1 (6 bases). The CDR3 consists of 13 residues. V gave up 2 bases and J gave up 1 base, with 7 bases separating them. Germline V gene lookup returns CDR1 SGHRS and CDR2 YFSETQ. The CDR3 sequence is CASSLGQSYEQYF. The CDR3 nucleotides are TGCGCCAGCAGCTTAGGACAGTCCTACGAGCAGTACTTC.

This clone turned up a few times. The CDR3, as DNA: TGTGCCAGCAGTGGGGGACAGAGAACCGGGGAGCTGTTTTTT. It is translated as CASSGGQRTGELFF. This sequence joins TRBV2 and TRBJ2-2, with 7 bases that match TRBD1. Unmatched junction bases numbered 4, after V lost 4 bases and J lost 5 bases. CDR1 SNHLY and CDR2 FYNNEI come from the germline V gene. CDR3 length: 14 residues.

This clone was seen a handful of times. This rearrangement joins TRBV7-2 to TRBJ1-2, with a possible D match to TRBD1 (5 bases). The CDR3 covers 15 residues. The germline gives CDR1 SGHTA, CDR2 FQGNSA. Trimming shortened V by 5 bases and J by 3 bases, and 16 bases separated the two germline ends. CDR3 in DNA: TGTGCCAGCAGCCCGAGTTTTGGGGCAGACTATGGCTACACCTTC. Its translation: CASSPSFGADYGYTF.

The chain links TRBV11-3 to TRBJ2-3; weak D call: TRBD2 (5 bases). The CDR3 length is 12 residues. Germline CDR1 and CDR2: SGHNT and YENEEA. V lost 5 bases, J lost 12 bases, and 15 bases lay in between. As DNA, the CDR3 is TGTGCCAGCAGCCTACCGGGGTCGCACCAGTATTTT. It codes for CASSLPGSHQYF.

CDR3 DNA: TGTGCCAGCAGCTTAGTTAGTAGCGGGAGGGCCAGGGCCTACGAGCAGTACTTC. Protein: CASSLVSSGRARAYEQYF. The chain joins TRBV7-2 to TRBJ2-7; 11 bases agree with TRBD2. The V and J ends lost 1 base and 2 bases, in that order; junction bases with no gene match: 10. The CDR3 spans 18 residues. Germline V gives CDR1 SGHTA, CDR2 FQGNSA.

The V call is TRBV7-5, the J call TRBJ2-7; the D call TRBD2 from the table was never checked on the DNA. TRBV7-5 is given as a pseudogene. This CDR3 is built from 18 residues. The DNA for the CDR3 is TGTGTCAGAAGCTTAAGGAGACTAGCGGATAAACTCTCCTACGAGCAGTACTTC. Residues: CVRSLRRLADKLSYEQYF.

In this sample, this clone turned up once. This rearrangement joins TRBV2 to TRBJ1-3; D perhaps matches TRBD1 (6 bases). This CDR3 comprises 15 residues. The V gene lost 6 bases and the J gene lost 0 bases, with 12 bases spanning the gap. CDR1 is SNHLY and CDR2 is FYNNEI in the germline V gene. The CDR3: CASSFQGPSGNTIYF. The CDR3 nucleotides read TGTGCCAGCAGCTTCCAGGGGCCCTCTGGAAACACCATATATTTT.

The rearrangement joins TRBV19 to TRBJ1-5; D is possibly TRBD1 (6 bases). The CDR3 is 15 residues long. V was clipped by 4 bases and J by 4 bases, with 14 bases between them. Germline CDR1 and CDR2: LNHDA and SQIVND (reference sequence). The CDR3 bases are TGTGCCAGTAGTAGTCTAGGACAGAGTAATCAGCCCCAGCATTTT. Translation gives CASSSLGQSNQPQHF.

This clone showed up just a few times. This chain connects TRBV28 to TRBJ2-7, with unresolved D. From germline, CDR1 is MDHEN and CDR2 SYDVKM. This CDR3 has 13 residues. Between the trimmed V and J ends, which lost 2 bases and 4 bases, there was a span of 9 bases. CDR3 DNA sequence: TGTGCCAGCAGTTTAGAGCCCCTATACGAGCAGTACTTC. Its translation is CASSLEPLYEQYF.

V and J are TRBV10-1 and TRBJ2-1; 12 bases are shared with TRBD2. CDR3 length: 14 residues. CDR1 WNHNN and CDR2 SYGVQD come from the germline V gene (reference sequence). V lost 7 bases and J lost 6; bases outside the gene matches: 4. The CDR3 DNA reads as TGCGCCAGCACCGGGACTAGCGGGTCCAATGAGCAGTTCTTC. As protein: CASTGTSGSNEQFF.